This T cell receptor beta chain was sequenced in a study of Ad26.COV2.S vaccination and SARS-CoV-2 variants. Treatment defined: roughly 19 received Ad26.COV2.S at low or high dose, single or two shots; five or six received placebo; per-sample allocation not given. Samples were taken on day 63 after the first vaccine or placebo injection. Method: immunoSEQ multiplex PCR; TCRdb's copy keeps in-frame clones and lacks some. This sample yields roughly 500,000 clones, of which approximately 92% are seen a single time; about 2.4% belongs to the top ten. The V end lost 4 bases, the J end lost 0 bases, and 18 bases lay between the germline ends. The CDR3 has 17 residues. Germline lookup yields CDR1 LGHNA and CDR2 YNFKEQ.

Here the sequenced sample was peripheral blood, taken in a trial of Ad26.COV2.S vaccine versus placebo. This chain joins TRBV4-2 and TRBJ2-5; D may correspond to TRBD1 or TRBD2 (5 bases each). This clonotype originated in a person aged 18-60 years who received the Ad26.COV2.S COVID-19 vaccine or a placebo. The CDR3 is CASSPKSLDRHQETQYF. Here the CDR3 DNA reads TGTGCCAGCAGCCCCAAATCACTAGACAGACACCAAGAGACCCAGTACTTC.